Presented here are 19 T cell receptor beta chains from one specimen sequenced in a study of shared clonotypes between healthy human individuals. Sequencing was performed with immunoSEQ multiplex PCR; in TCRdb, only in-frame clones are kept and a portion is missing. The profile shows around 2,000,000 clones, over 85% of them singletons. CD45RO-negative, CCR7-positively selected cells formed the naive CD8 fraction, excluding terminally differentiated effector memory CD45RA+ cells. The sample consisted of naive CD8+ T cells sorted from blood. The receptors here all came from a man aged 18 to 35 in good health.

This chain joins TRBV6-6 and TRBJ2-5; 9 bases fit TRBD1. V trimming: 6 bases; J trimming: 2 bases; junction bases outside the gene matches: 7. The CDR3 extends over 15 amino acids. CDR1 MNHNY and CDR2 SVGAGI come from the germline V gene (reference sequence). The CDR3 here is CASRMLGTGQETQYF. The CDR3 DNA reads TGTGCCAGCAGAATGCTCGGGACAGGGCAAGAGACCCAGTACTTC.

The rearrangement joins TRBV5-4 to TRBJ2-5; D is undetermined. The germline V gene has CDR1 SGHNT and CDR2 YYREEE (reference sequence). The CDR3 spans 14 residues. The V end lost 4 bases, the J end lost 4 bases, and 14 bases lay between the germline ends. DNA for the CDR3: TGTGCCAGCAGCACAACCAAGGAAAGAGAGACCCAGTACTTC. Translation gives CASSTTKERETQYF. Full variable domain (missing parts from reference TRBV5-4 and TRBJ2-5): ETGVTQSPTHLIKTRGQQVTLRCSSQSGHNTVSWYQQALGQGPQFIFQYYREEENGRGNFPPRFSGLQFPNYSSELNVNALELDDSALYLCASSTTKERETQYFGPGTRLLVL.

The chain uses TRBV6-1 and TRBJ1-6; the D is unclear. This CDR3 spans 13 amino acids. Germline assignment: CDR1 MNHNS and CDR2 SASEGT. With 1 base removed from V and 8 bases from J, the gap between germline ends came to 6 bases. The CDR3 bases are TGTGCCAGCAGTGAAGGGGGTGATTCACCCCTCCACTTT. This codes for CASSEGGDSPLHF.

This sequence joins TRBV13 and TRBJ2-7, with TRBD2 identical over 10 bases. The CDR3 extends over 15 amino acids. Trimming cost V 7 bases and J 3 bases; bases outside gene matches: 9. The germline gives CDR1 PRHDT, CDR2 FYEKMQ (reference sequence). CDR3 nucleotide sequence: TGTGCCAGCACCCCAGTCTCTAGCGGGAGCTACGAGCAGTACTTC. This gives the protein CASTPVSSGSYEQYF.

The gene calls are TRBV6-5 and TRBJ1-2; D might be TRBD1 (5 bases). Germline lookup yields CDR1 MNHEY and CDR2 SVGAGI. The CDR3 totals 16 residues. With 0 bases removed from V and 4 bases from J, the gap between germline ends came to 15 bases. CDR3 residues: CASSYSSREDGYGYTF. CDR3 nucleotide sequence: TGTGCCAGCAGTTACTCGAGCAGGGAGGATGGCTATGGCTACACCTTC.

This chain joins TRBV2 and TRBJ2-5; D may match TRBD1 or TRBD2 (6 bases each). CDR3 length: 14 residues. The V end was cut by 5 bases, the J end by 5 bases, with 15 bases between. Germline V CDR1 and CDR2: SNHLY, FYNNEI. The chain's CDR3 is CASSNQPGAETQYF. In DNA, the CDR3 is TGTGCCAGCAGTAATCAGCCGGGGGCGGAGACCCAGTACTTC.

The chain combines TRBV4-1 with TRBJ2-6; D gene ambiguous. Looked up from germline, CDR1 is MGHRA and CDR2 is YSYEKL. The CDR3 is made up of 20 amino acids. Trimming left V 0 bases short and J 0 bases short, with 18 bases between. The CDR3 here is CASSQDPGDLPFSGANVLTF. CDR3 in DNA: TGCGCCAGCAGCCAAGATCCCGGAGACCTCCCCTTCTCTGGGGCCAACGTCCTGACTTTC.

This clone was found once. Other DNA variants within this sample encode the same CDR3. The chain employs TRBV27 and TRBJ1-1; tentative D call: TRBD1 (5 bases). The V gene lost 1 base and the J gene lost 2 bases, with 8 bases spanning the gap. CDR1 and CDR2 (germline): MNHEY, SMNVEV (reference sequence). This CDR3 has 14 amino acids. This chain's CDR3 is CASSLLGVNTEAFF. In DNA form, the CDR3 reads TGTGCCAGCAGTTTATTGGGGGTAAACACTGAAGCTTTCTTT.

V and J are TRBV2 and TRBJ2-7, with D unresolved. With 4 bases removed from V and 1 base from J, the gap between germline ends came to 11 bases. This CDR3 spans 14 amino acids. Looked up from germline, CDR1 is SNHLY and CDR2 is FYNNEI. This CDR3 is CASSGSGESYEQYF. The CDR3 nucleotides are TGTGCCAGCAGTGGGTCAGGCGAGTCCTACGAGCAGTACTTC.

V usage is TRBV7-9 and J usage is TRBJ2-7, with D possibly matching TRBD1 (6 bases). Germline loops: CDR1 SEHNR, CDR2 FQNEAQ (reference sequence). V shed 2 bases and J shed 5 bases, with 16 bases lying between them. This CDR3 is 15 amino acids long. DNA of the CDR3: TGTGCCAGCAGCTTATATGTGGCAGGGGAAGACGAGCAGTACTTC. It translates to CASSLYVAGEDEQYF.

The chain links TRBV10-2 to TRBJ2-3, with D perhaps being TRBD1 or TRBD2 (5 bases each). Germline V gene sequence: CDR1 WSHSY, CDR2 SAAADI. This CDR3 has 14 residues. Trimming cost V 6 bases and J 4 bases, with 14 bases left between them. The CDR3: CASSFGGAADTQYF. The CDR3 DNA sequence: TGCGCCAGCAGCTTTGGGGGAGCTGCAGATACGCAGTATTTT.

This clone showed up just once. The chain recombines TRBV5-8 with TRBJ2-3, with TRBD1 matching 9 bases. CDR1 and CDR2 from the germline V gene are SGHTS and YDEGEE. V was pared by 0 bases and J by 3 bases, with 2 bases of the junction left unmatched. This CDR3 spans 15 amino acids. The CDR3 loop reads CASSLVTGGTDTQYF. For the CDR3, the DNA is TGTGCCAGCAGCTTGGTGACAGGGGGGACAGATACGCAGTATTTT. Drawing the rest from reference TRBV5-8 and TRBJ2-3, the complete variable domain is EAGVTQSPTHLIKTRGQQATLRCSPISGHTSVYWYQQALGLGLQFLLWYDEGEERNRGNFPPRFSGRQFPNYSSELNVNALELEDSALYLCASSLVTGGTDTQYFGPGTRLTVL.

The CDR3 loop reads CASSGQGWEEKLFF. As DNA, the CDR3 is TGTGCCAGCTCCGGACAGGGGTGGGAGGAAAAACTGTTTTTT. This sequence joins TRBV25-1 and TRBJ1-4; 9 nucleotides match TRBD1. The length of the CDR3 is 14 residues. The germline CDR1 and CDR2 sequences are MGHDK and SYGVNS. V trimming: 8 bases; J trimming: 8 bases; junction bases outside the gene matches: 9.

The chain joins TRBV4-1 to TRBJ2-5, with D possibly TRBD2 on 5 matching bases. V lost 1 base, J lost 2 bases, and 11 bases lay in between. Per germline, CDR1 MGHRA and CDR2 YSYEKL. The length of the CDR3 is 15 residues. As DNA, the CDR3 is TGCGCCAGCAGCCAAGGAGAGGGAATACAAGAGACCCAGTACTTC. Translating gives CASSQGEGIQETQYF.

This chain connects TRBV28 to TRBJ2-5, with 7 bases aligning to TRBD2. The CDR3 is 16 amino acids. Germline CDR1 is MDHEN and CDR2 is SYDVKM. The V segment lost 2 bases and the J segment 4 bases; nucleotides outside the gene matches: 10. CDR3 coding DNA: TGTGCCAGCAGTTTAGTCAGCGGGGTCTGGGGAGAGACCCAGTACTTC. Amino acids: CASSLVSGVWGETQYF.

The chain combines TRBV7-9 with TRBJ2-2; weak D call: TRBD2 (5 bases). V was cut by 5 bases and J by 2 bases, with 18 bases left in between. Germline V gives CDR1 SEHNR, CDR2 FQNEAQ (reference sequence). This CDR3 has 17 residues. This CDR3 is CASSPGLDLANTGELFF. CDR3 DNA sequence: TGTGCCAGCAGCCCCGGACTGGACTTGGCCAACACCGGGGAGCTGTTTTTT.

The chain uses TRBV5-4 and TRBJ2-5; the match to TRBD1 covers 11 bases. Per germline, CDR1 SGHNT and CDR2 YYREEE (reference sequence). Losses at the gene ends were 0 bases for V and 4 bases for J; bases not matched to a gene: 8. The CDR3 is 17 residues long. The CDR3 loop is CASSLVGQGGSGETQYF. The CDR3 DNA reads as TGTGCCAGCAGCTTGGTGGGACAGGGGGGTTCCGGAGAGACCCAGTACTTC.

V is TRBV30 and J is TRBJ2-7; perhaps TRBD2 as D (6 bases). CDR1 and CDR2 (germline): GTSNPN, SVGIG (reference sequence). The CDR3 loop spans 13 amino acids. V was cut by 5 bases and J by 0 bases, with 11 bases left in between. This CDR3 reads CAWGWEDSYEQYF. The CDR3 nucleotides are TGTGCCTGGGGGTGGGAGGACTCCTACGAGCAGTACTTC.

This chain uses TRBV6-5 with TRBJ2-5; D is undetermined. Trimming left V 8 bases short and J 5 bases short, with 9 bases between. The V gene's germline CDR1 is MNHEY and CDR2 SVGAGI. The CDR3 has 11 residues. In nucleotides, the CDR3 is TGTGCCAGCTCTGGTGCCGAGACCCAGTACTTC. It specifies CASSGAETQYF.